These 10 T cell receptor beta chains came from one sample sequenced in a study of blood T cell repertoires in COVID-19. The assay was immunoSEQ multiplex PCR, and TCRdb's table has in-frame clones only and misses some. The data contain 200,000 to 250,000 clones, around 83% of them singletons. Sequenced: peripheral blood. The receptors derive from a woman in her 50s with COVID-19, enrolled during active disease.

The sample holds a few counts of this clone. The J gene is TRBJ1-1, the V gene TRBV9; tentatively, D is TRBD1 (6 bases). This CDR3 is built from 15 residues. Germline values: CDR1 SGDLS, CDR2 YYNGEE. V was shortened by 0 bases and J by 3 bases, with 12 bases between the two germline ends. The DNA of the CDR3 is TGTGCCAGCAGCGTAGATCCAGGGGTCGACACTGAAGCTTTCTTT. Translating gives CASSVDPGVDTEAFF.

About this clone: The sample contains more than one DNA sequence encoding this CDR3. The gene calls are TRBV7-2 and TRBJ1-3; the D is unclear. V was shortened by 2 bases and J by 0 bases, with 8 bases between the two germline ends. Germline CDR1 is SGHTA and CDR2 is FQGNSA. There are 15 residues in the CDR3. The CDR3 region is CASSLPGFSGNTIYF. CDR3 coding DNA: TGTGCCAGCAGCTTACCCGGGTTCTCTGGAAACACCATATATTTT.

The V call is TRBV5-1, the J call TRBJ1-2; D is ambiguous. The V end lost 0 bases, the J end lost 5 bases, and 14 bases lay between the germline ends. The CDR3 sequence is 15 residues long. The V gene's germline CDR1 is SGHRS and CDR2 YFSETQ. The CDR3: CASSLGGSSLYGYTF. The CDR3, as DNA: TGCGCCAGCAGCTTGGGCGGGAGTTCACTTTATGGCTACACCTTC.

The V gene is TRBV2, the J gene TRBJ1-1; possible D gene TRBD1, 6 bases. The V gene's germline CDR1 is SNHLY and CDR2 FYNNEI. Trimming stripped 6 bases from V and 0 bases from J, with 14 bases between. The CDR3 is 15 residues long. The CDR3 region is CASRYSQGLNTEAFF. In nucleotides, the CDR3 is TGTGCCAGCAGGTACTCACAGGGACTGAACACTGAAGCTTTCTTT.

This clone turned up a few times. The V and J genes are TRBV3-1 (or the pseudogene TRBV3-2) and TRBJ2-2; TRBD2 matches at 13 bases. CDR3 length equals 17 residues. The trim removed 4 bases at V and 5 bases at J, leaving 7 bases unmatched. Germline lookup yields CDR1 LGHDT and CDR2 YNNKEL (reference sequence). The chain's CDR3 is CASSPTSGGIGTGELFF. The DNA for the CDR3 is TGTGCCAGCAGCCCGACTAGCGGGGGGATTGGGACCGGGGAGCTGTTTTTT.

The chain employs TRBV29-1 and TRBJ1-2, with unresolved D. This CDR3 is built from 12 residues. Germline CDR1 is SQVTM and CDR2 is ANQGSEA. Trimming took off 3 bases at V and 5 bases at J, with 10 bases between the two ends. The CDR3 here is CSVDPEDYGYTF. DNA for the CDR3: TGCAGCGTTGACCCGGAGGATTATGGCTACACCTTC.

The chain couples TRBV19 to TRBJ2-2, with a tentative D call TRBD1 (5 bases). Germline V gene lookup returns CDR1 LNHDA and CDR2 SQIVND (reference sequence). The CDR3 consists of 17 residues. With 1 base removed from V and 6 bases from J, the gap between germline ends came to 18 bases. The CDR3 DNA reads TGTGCCAGTAGTATAGGAAGGGGTTTTAGTTCGGCCGGGGAGCTGTTTTTT. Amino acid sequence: CASSIGRGFSSAGELFF.

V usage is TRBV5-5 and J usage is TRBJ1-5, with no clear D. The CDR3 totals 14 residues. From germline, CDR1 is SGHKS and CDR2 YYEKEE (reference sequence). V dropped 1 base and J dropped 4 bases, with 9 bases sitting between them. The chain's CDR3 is CASSLMAANQPQHF. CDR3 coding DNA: TGTGCCAGCAGCTTGATGGCCGCTAATCAGCCCCAGCATTTT.

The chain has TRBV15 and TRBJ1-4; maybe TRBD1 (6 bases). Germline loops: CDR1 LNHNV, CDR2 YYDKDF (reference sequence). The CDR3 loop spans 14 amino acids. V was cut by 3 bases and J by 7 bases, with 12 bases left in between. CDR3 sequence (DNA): TGTGCCACCAGCAGCTCCAGGGGCGGTGAAAAACTGTTTTTT. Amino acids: CATSSSRGGEKLFF.

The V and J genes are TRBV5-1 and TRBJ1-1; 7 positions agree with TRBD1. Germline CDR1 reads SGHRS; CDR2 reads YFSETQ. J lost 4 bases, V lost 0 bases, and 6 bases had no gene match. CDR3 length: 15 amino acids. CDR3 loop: CASSLAGPGGTEAFF. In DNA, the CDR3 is TGCGCCAGCAGCTTGGCAGGACCAGGGGGCACTGAAGCTTTCTTT. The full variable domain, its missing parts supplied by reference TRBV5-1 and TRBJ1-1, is KAGVTQTPRYLIKTRGQQVTLSCSPISGHRSVSWYQQTPGQGLQFLFEYFSETQRNKGNFPGRFSGRQFSNSRSEMNVSTLELGDSALYLCASSLAGPGGTEAFFGQGTRLTVV.